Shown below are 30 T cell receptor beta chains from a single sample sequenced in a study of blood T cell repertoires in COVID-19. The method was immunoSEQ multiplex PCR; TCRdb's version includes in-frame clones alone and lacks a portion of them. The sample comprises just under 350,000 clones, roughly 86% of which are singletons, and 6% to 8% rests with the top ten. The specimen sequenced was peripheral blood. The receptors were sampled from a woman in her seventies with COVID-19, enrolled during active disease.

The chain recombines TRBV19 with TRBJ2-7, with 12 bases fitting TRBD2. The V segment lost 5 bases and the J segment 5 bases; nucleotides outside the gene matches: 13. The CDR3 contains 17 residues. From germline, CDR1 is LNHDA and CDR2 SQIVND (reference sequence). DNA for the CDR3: TGTGCCAGTAGTGTCACCCTAGCGGGGGGGCTCGTCCACGAGCAGTACTTC. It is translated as CASSVTLAGGLVHEQYF.

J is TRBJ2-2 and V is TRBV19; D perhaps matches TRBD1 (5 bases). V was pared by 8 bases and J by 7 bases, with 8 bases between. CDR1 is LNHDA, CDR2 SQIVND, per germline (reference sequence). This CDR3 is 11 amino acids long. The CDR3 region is CASSQGGELFF. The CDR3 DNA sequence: TGTGCCAGTTCTCAGGGCGGGGAGCTGTTTTTT.

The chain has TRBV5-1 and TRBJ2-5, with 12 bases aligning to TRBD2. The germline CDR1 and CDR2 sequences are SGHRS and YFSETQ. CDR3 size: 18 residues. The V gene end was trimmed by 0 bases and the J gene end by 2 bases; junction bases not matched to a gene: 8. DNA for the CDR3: TGCGCCAGCAGCTTGGGAAGGACTAGCGGGGAGATTCAAGAGACCCAGTACTTC. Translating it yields CASSLGRTSGEIQETQYF.

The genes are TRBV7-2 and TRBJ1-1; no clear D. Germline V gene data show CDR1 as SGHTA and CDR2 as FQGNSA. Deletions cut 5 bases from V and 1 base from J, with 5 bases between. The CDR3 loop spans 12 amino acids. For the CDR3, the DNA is TGTGCCAGCAGCCCATGGAACACTGAAGCTTTCTTT. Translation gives CASSPWNTEAFF.

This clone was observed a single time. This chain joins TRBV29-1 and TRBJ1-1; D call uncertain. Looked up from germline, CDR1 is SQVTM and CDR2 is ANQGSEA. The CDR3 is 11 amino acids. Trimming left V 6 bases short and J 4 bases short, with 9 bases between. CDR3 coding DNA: TGCAGCGTGTTTGAGGGCACTGAAGCTTTCTTT. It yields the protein CSVFEGTEAFF.

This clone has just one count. The CDR3, as DNA: TGCGCCAGCAGCCAAGACGGGTGGGGCAATCAGCCCCAGCATTTT. It yields the protein CASSQDGWGNQPQHF. The gene calls are TRBV4-1 and TRBJ1-5; D call uncertain. Per the germline V gene, CDR1 is MGHRA and CDR2 is YSYEKL. This CDR3 comprises 15 residues. The ends were cut back, 0 bases at V and 2 bases at J, with 8 bases in the middle.

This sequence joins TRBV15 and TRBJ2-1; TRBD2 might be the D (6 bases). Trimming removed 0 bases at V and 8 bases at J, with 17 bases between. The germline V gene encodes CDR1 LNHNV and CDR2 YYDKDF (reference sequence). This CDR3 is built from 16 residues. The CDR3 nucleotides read TGTGCCACCAGCAGAGAGGGGGGTAGCGCGGTCGATGAGCAGTTCTTC. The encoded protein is CATSREGGSAVDEQFF.

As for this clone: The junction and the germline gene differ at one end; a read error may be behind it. The CDR3 DNA follows: TGTGCCAGCAGTCCTGCGGGAGTGGAGAACCCCGGGGAGCTGTTTTTT. Residues: CASSPAGVENPGELFF. The chain recombines TRBV7-3 with TRBJ2-2; 7 bases match TRBD2. CDR1 is SGHTA and CDR2 is FQGTGA in the germline V gene. This CDR3 region has 16 residues.

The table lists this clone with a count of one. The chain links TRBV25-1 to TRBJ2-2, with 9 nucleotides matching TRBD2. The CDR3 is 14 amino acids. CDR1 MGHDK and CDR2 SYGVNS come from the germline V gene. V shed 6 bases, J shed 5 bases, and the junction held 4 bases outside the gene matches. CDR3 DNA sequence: TGTGCCAGCAGCCCGAGCGGGGGGACCGGGGAGCTGTTTTTT. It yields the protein CASSPSGGTGELFF.

CDR3 DNA sequence: TGTGCCAGCAGGACATCAGCGGGGGGAGAGACCCAGTACTTC. This gives the protein CASRTSAGGETQYF. The rearrangement joins TRBV5-4 to TRBJ2-5; 9 bases align to TRBD2. The V gene's germline CDR1 is SGHNT and CDR2 YYREEE (reference sequence). This CDR3 is built from 14 residues. The ends lost 5 bases at V and 4 bases at J; junction bases unmatched: 6.

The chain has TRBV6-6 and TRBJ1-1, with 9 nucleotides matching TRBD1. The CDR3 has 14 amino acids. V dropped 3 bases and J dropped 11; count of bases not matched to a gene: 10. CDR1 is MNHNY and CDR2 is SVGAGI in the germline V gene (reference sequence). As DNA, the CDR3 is TGTGCCAGCAGTTATTCCGGGACAGGGTGGTCGGCTTTCTTT. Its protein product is CASSYSGTGWSAFF.

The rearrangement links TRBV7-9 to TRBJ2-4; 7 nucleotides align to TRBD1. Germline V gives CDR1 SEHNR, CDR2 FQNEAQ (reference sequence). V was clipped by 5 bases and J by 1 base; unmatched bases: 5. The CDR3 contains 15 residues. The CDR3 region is CASSPPGQAKNIQYF. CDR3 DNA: TGTGCCAGCAGCCCACCGGGACAGGCCAAAAACATTCAGTACTTC.

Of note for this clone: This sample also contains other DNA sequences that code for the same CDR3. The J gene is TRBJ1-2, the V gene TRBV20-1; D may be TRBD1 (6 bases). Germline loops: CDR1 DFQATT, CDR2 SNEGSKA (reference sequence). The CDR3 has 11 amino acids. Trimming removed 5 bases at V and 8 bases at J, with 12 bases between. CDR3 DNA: TGCAGTGCTTCTACAGGGTACGGCTACACCTTC. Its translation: CSASTGYGYTF.

CDR3 residues: CASGFRGQGDNGYTF. CDR3 DNA sequence: TGTGCTAGTGGTTTCCGGGGACAGGGGGATAATGGCTACACCTTC. The rearrangement links TRBV12-5 to TRBJ1-2, with 11 bases fitting TRBD1. This CDR3 region has 15 residues. The V and J ends lost 3 bases and 6 bases, in that order; junction bases with no gene match: 6. CDR1 is LGHNT and CDR2 is FRNRAP in the germline V gene. Full variable domain (outside the CDR3, taken from reference TRBV12-5 and TRBJ1-2): DARVTQTPRHKVTEMGQEVTMRCQPILGHNTVFWYRQTMMQGLELLAYFRNRAPLDDSGMPKDRFSAEMPDATLATLKIQPSEPRDSAVYFCASGFRGQGDNGYTFGSGTRLTVV.

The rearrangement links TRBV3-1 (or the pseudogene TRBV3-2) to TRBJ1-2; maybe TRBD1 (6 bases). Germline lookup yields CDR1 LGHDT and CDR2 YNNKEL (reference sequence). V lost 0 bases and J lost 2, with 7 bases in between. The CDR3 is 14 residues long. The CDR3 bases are TGTGCCAGCAGCCAAGATAGGGGGAACTATGGCTACACCTTC. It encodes CASSQDRGNYGYTF.

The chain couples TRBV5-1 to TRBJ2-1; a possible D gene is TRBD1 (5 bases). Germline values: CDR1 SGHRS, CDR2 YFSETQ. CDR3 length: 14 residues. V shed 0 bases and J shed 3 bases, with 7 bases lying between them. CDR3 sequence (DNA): TGCGCCAGCAGCTTGGGCAGGGACTACAATGAGCAGTTCTTC. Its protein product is CASSLGRDYNEQFF.

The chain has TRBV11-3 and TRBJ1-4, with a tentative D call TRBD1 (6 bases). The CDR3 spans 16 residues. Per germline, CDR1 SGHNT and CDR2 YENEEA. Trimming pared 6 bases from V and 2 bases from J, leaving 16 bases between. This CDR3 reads CASRPVGTGTNEKLFF. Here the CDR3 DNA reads TGTGCCAGCAGACCTGTGGGCACAGGGACTAATGAAAAACTGTTTTTT.

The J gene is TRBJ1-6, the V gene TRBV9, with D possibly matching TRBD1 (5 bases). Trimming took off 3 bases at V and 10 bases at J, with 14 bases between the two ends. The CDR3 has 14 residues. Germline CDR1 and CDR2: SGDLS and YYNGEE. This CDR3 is CASSDGYGGSPLHF. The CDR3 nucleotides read TGTGCCAGCAGCGACGGGTATGGGGGGTCACCCCTCCACTTT.

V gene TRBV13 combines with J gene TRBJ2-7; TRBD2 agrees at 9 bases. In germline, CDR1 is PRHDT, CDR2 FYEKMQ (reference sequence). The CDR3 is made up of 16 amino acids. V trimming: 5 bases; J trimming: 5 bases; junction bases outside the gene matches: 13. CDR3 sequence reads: CASSPLAGREIDEQYF. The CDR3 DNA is TGTGCCAGCAGCCCCCTAGCGGGACGGGAAATCGACGAGCAGTACTTC.

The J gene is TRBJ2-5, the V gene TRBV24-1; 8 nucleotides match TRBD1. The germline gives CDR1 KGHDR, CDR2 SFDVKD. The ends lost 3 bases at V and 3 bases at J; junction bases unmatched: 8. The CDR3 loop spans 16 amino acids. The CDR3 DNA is TGTGCCACCAGTGATGTTGAGACAGGGGAGGAAGAGACCCAGTACTTC. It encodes CATSDVETGEEETQYF.

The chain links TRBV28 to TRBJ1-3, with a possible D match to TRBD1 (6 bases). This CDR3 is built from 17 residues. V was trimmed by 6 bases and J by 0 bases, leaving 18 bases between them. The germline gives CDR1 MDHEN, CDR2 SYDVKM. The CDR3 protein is CASSLLGAVLSGNTIYF. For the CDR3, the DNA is TGTGCCAGCAGCTTGTTGGGGGCCGTTCTCTCTGGAAACACCATATATTTT.

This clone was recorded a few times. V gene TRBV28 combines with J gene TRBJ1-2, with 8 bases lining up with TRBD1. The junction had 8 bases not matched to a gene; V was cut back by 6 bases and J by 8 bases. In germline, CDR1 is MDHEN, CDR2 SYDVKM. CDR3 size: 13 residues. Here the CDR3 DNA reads TGTGCCAGCAGGTTGACAGGGGAGAGAGGCTACACCTTC. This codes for CASRLTGERGYTF.

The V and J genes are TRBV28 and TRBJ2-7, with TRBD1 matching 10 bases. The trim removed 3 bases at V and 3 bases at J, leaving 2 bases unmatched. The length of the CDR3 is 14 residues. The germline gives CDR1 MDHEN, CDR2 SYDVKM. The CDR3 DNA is TGTGCCAGCAGTTTTCGGGACAGGGGCTACGAGCAGTACTTC. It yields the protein CASSFRDRGYEQYF.

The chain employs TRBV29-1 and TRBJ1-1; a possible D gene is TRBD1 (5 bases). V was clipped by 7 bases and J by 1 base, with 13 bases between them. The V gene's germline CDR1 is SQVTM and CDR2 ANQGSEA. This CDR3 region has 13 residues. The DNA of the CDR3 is TGCAGCGGGCAGGGATATCAGAACACTGAAGCTTTCTTT. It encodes CSGQGYQNTEAFF.

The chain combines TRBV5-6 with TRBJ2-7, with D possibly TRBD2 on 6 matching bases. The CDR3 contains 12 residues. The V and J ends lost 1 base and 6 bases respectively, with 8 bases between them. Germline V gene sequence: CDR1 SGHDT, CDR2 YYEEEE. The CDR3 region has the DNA TGTGCCAGCAGCTTGACTAGCCGCGAGCAGTACTTC. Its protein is CASSLTSREQYF.

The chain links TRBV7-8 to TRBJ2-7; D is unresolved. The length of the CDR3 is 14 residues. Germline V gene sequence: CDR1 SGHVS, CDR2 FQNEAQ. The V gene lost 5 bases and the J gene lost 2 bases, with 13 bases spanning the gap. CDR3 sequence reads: CASSQRVLTYEQYF. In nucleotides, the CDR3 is TGTGCCAGCAGCCAACGGGTCTTGACCTACGAGCAGTACTTC.

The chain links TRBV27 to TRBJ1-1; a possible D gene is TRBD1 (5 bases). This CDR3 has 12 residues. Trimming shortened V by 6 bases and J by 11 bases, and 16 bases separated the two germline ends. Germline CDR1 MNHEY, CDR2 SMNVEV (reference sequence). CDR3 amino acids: CASSFSSGKAFF. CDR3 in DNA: TGTGCCAGCAGCTTTTCCTCAGGGAAGGCTTTCTTT.

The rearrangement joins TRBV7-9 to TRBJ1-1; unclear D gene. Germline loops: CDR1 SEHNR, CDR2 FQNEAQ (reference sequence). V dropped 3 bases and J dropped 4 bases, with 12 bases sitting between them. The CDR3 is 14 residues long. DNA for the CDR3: TGTGCCAGCAGCTTCGAGGGTGGTAGCACTGAAGCTTTCTTT. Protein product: CASSFEGGSTEAFF.

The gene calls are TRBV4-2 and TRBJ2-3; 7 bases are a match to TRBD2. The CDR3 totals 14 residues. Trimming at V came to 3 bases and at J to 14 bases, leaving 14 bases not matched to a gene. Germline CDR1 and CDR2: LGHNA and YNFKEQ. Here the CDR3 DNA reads TGTGCCAGCAGCCAGACGGATCGACTAGCTCAATGGTATTTT. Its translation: CASSQTDRLAQWYF.

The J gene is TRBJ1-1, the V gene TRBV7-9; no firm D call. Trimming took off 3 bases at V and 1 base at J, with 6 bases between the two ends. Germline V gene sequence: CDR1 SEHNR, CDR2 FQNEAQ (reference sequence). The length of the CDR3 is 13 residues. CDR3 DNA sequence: TGTGCCAGCAGCTTTGACTCGAACACTGAAGCTTTCTTT. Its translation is CASSFDSNTEAFF.